These T cell receptor beta chains were read from a single sample in a study of PD-1 blockade in classical Hodgkin lymphoma. Data came from immunoSEQ multiplex PCR; TCRdb stores just in-frame clones and leaves some out. The data hold about 21,000 clones, with about 87% observed a single time. The sample consisted of CD8+ T cells from blood, taken before the fourth cycle of nivolumab. The receptors were sampled from a human donor with classical Hodgkin lymphoma. The CDR3 runs from the conserved cysteine through the conserved F or W. Fields, in order: V gene, D gene, clone size, CDR3 length, J gene, CDR3 DNA, CDR3 protein. The D gene is left open where the match is weak. Rows give clone size only sometimes, using once, few, many, or a class for an expanded clone.

>TRBV27|TRBD2|-|15|TRBJ2-1
TGTGCCAGCAGTTTATTAGCGGGAGAGTGGAATGAGCAGTTCTTC
CASSLLAGEWNEQFF
>TRBV27|TRBD1|-|14|TRBJ2-7
TGTGCCAGCAGTTCCGGGACAGGAGAGTACGAGCAGTACTTC
CASSSGTGEYEQYF
>TRBV27|TRBD2|-|15|TRBJ2-1
TGTGCCAGCAGTTTTACTAGCGGGAGCTACAATGAGCAGTTCTTC
CASSFTSGSYNEQFF
>TRBV6-1|-|-|14|TRBJ2-5
TGTGCCAGCAGCGTCTACAGGGCGCCAGAGACCCAGTACTTC
CASSVYRAPETQYF
>TRBV9|-|few|15|TRBJ1-1
TGTGCCAGCAGCGCCGGGAATGGAGGGAAAGCTGAAGCTTTCTTT
CASSAGNGGKAEAFF
>TRBV27|TRBD2|once|15|TRBJ2-7
TGTGCCAGCAGTTTGGAGGCGGGAGGGCTGTACGAGCAGTACTTC
CASSLEAGGLYEQYF
>TRBV11-1|-|once|17|TRBJ2-5
TGTGCCAGCAGCTACTCACCGGGACTCCCTAACCAAGAGACCCAGTACTTC
CASSYSPGLPNQETQYF
>TRBV9|-|-|14|TRBJ1-4
TGTGCCAGCAGCGCGCAAGCAGGGGCTGAAAAACTGTTTTTT
CASSAQAGAEKLFF
>TRBV28|-|-|15|TRBJ1-3
TGTGCCAGCAGTGCAAACAGGGTACGGCGAAACACCATATATTTT
CASSANRVRRNTIYF
>TRBV4-1|TRBD2|-|18|TRBJ2-1
TGCGCCAGCAGCCAAAGGGGCAATAGCGGGAGGGCCACGGATGAGCAGTTCTTC
CASSQRGNSGRATDEQFF
>TRBV21-1|-|-|16|TRBJ2-3
TGTGCCAGCAGCAAAGAGCCTAGCGGGATCTCAGATACGCAGTATTTT
CASSKEPSGISDTQYF